What follows describes a single T cell receptor (beta chain). The entry originates in a study of blood T cell repertoires in COVID-19. The overall study: COVID-19 samples collected from the United States, Italy and Spain covered acute and convalescent phases. T cells, B-cell-depleted T cells, or PBMCs supplied cDNA or gDNA.

Study processing details: From reference gene primer amplification, estimates of nucleated cell counts were derived. Sequencing used immunoSEQ multiplex PCR; TCRdb keeps in-frame clones, though not all of them. V, J and clone size are those of that table, while D and trimming were read from the DNA. The profile shows about 100,000 clones, 80% to 90% of them singletons. Germline V lookup: CDR1 MGHRA, CDR2 YSYEKL. The CDR3 spans 17 residues. V shed 6 bases and J 2 bases; nucleotides not matched to a gene: 14. This TCR was sampled from a human donor in a cohort sampled during active COVID-19. The chain links TRBV4-1 to TRBJ1-2; TRBD1 aligns across 8 bases. The sequencing input was peripheral blood. CDR3 loop: CASSQRQGALLNYGYTF. DNA for the CDR3: TGCGCCAGCAGTCAAAGGCAGGGGGCCCTACTCAACTATGGCTACACCTTC.